These 9 T cell receptor beta chains were sequenced from one sample in a study of metastatic and nonmetastatic thyroid tumors. Thyroid surgery took place with no prior treatment in any patient. TCRdb re-called clones from the PCR reads using MiXCR. Counted here are around 30,000 clones, around 22% occurring once; the ten biggest clones make up about 2.4%. Input material: blood. All receptors derive from a female donor with papillary thyroid cancer or a benign thyroid nodule (not recorded which). Some clones in this sample may be carry-over from other donors' samples.

This clone was seen only a few times. This chain links TRBV20-1 with TRBJ2-7, with TRBD2 matching over 7 bases. CDR3 size: 15 residues. Trimming cost V 7 bases and J 0 bases; bases outside gene matches: 12. In germline, CDR1 is DFQATT, CDR2 SNEGSKA (reference sequence). DNA for the CDR3: TGCAGTGGTGGATCACTCAAGCGGGACTCCTACGAGCAGTACTTC. Its translation: CSGGSLKRDSYEQYF.

This clone was detected ten times or more. The rearrangement links TRBV18 to TRBJ1-6; no reliable D call. The germline gives CDR1 KGHSH, CDR2 LQKENI. The CDR3 contains 14 residues. V gave up 2 bases and J gave up 10 bases, with 12 bases separating them. The CDR3 DNA is TGTGCCAGCTCACCAAAGGGTACGGGGTCACCCCTCCACTTT. It encodes CASSPKGTGSPLHF.

Note on this clone: The junction and the germline gene differ at one end; a read error may be behind it. The chain couples TRBV24-1 to TRBJ1-5; no clear D. Germline lookup yields CDR1 KGHDR and CDR2 SFDVKD. The CDR3 covers 17 residues. CDR3 sequence reads: CATSYFLWSASNQPQHF. As DNA, the CDR3 is TGTGCCACCAGTTATTTTCTCTGGTCTGCTAGCAATCAGCCCCAGCATTTT.

This clone turned up a few times. A read error may account for a junction end that differs from germline. The genes are TRBV28 and TRBJ1-5; the D is unclear. Looked up from germline, CDR1 is MDHEN and CDR2 is SYDVKM. This CDR3 contains 14 residues. CDR3 DNA: TGTGCCAGCAGTTTGGAAAGGTTTCATCAGCCCAAGAATTTT. It codes for CASSLERFHQPKNF.

This clone is medium-sized by share. V is TRBV6-5 and J is TRBJ1-2; 9 nucleotides align to TRBD1. The germline V gene encodes CDR1 MNHEY and CDR2 SVGAGI. CDR3 length equals 16 residues. Losses at the gene ends were 0 bases for V and 12 bases for J; bases not matched to a gene: 14. DNA of the CDR3: TGTGCCAGCAGTTACTCGCCCCCGGGGGACAGGGCTTTCCACACCTTC. The encoded protein is CASSYSPPGDRAFHTF.

The chain combines TRBV30 with TRBJ2-7; 7 positions match TRBD1. The germline V gene encodes CDR1 GTSNPN and CDR2 SVGIG (reference sequence). The V gene end was trimmed by 0 bases and the J gene end by 3 bases; junction bases not matched to a gene: 8. The CDR3 covers 15 residues. CDR3: CAWSVGRGQRYEQYF. In nucleotides, the CDR3 is TGTGCCTGGAGTGTAGGCAGGGGACAGCGCTACGAGCAGTACTTC.

This clone occurred many times. J is TRBJ2-1 and V is TRBV5-4; TRBD1 matches at 7 bases. V shed 3 bases and J 3 bases; nucleotides not matched to a gene: 6. This CDR3 has 15 amino acids. CDR1 and CDR2 (germline): SGHNT, YYREEE (reference sequence). CDR3 sequence: CASSSRDSYYNEQFF. As DNA, the CDR3 is TGTGCCAGCAGCTCCCGGGACAGCTACTACAATGAGCAGTTCTTC.

On this clone: One end of the junction fails to match germline, which may point to a read error. The V call is TRBV11-2, the J call TRBJ2-7, with 7 bases aligning to TRBD2. Germline-derived CDR1 and CDR2 are SGHAT and FQNNGV. The CDR3 contains 17 residues. CDR3 protein: CAISLDRSRGRAYEQYF. For the CDR3, the DNA is TGTGCCATCAGCTTAGATCGATCCCGGGGGAGGGCCTACGAGCAGTACTTC.

This clone was counted ten times or more. The rearrangement uses TRBV25-1 and TRBJ2-1; 8 bases match TRBD2. The V gene end was trimmed by 4 bases and the J gene end by 2 bases; junction bases not matched to a gene: 10. The CDR3 runs to 17 residues. Germline V CDR1 and CDR2: MGHDK, SYGVNS. The DNA of the CDR3 is TGTGCCAGCAGTGTCAATCCGGGACTAGGCACCTACAATGAGCAGTTCTTC. It specifies CASSVNPGLGTYNEQFF.